Following are 26 T cell receptor beta chains from one sample sequenced in a study of T cell responses to AZD1222 COVID-19 vaccine. The protocol was immunoSEQ multiplex PCR, while the TCRdb copy is restricted to in-frame clones and leaves out a portion. The data contain about 170,000 clones, around 91% of them seen just once; the ten biggest clones take up about 6.9%. The source material was peripheral blood, sampled on day 0 of AZD1222 vaccination. The receptors shown here come from an adult in good health.

The chain employs TRBV30 and TRBJ1-3; no definite D call. Trimming cost V 0 bases and J 0 bases, with 9 bases left between them. CDR1 GTSNPN and CDR2 SVGIG come from the germline V gene (reference sequence). CDR3 length: 15 residues. In DNA form, the CDR3 reads TGTGCCTGGAGTGTAATGGGTTACTCTGGAAACACCATATATTTT. This codes for CAWSVMGYSGNTIYF. Full variable domain (missing parts from reference TRBV30 and TRBJ1-3): SQTIHQWPATLVQPVGSPLSLECTVEGTSNPNLYWYRQAAGRGLQLLFYSVGIGQISSEVPQNLSASRPQDRQFILSSKKLLLSDSGFYLCAWSVMGYSGNTIYFGEGSWLTVV.

The V call is TRBV27, the J call TRBJ2-7, with TRBD1 matching over 9 bases. The CDR3 is made up of 15 amino acids. Germline V lookup: CDR1 MNHEY, CDR2 SMNVEV (reference sequence). V lost 4 bases to trimming and J lost 3 bases; unmatched junction nucleotides: 7. The CDR3 DNA is TGTGCCAGCAGTTCGGTCGGGACAGGGAACTACGAGCAGTACTTC. Amino acids: CASSSVGTGNYEQYF.

This clone occurred once. V and J are TRBV7-2 and TRBJ2-3; D uncertain. The CDR3 is made up of 15 amino acids. V was clipped by 2 bases and J by 2 bases, with 11 bases between them. The germline gives CDR1 SGHTA, CDR2 FQGNSA. The CDR3 spells CASSLFTTPTDTQYF. The CDR3 DNA follows: TGTGCCAGCAGCTTATTTACTACCCCCACAGATACGCAGTATTTT. The full variable domain, completed using reference TRBV7-2 and TRBJ2-3, is GAGVSQSPSNKVTEKGKDVELRCDPISGHTALYWYRQSLGQGLEFLIYFQGNSAPDKSGLPSDRFSAERTGGSVSTLTIQRTQQEDSAVYLCASSLFTTPTDTQYFGPGTRLTVL.

The J gene is TRBJ2-7, the V gene TRBV5-4; D possibly corresponds to TRBD2 (5 bases). The V end was cut by 0 bases, the J end by 7 bases, with 14 bases between. This CDR3 contains 14 residues. The germline gives CDR1 SGHNT, CDR2 YYREEE (reference sequence). CDR3 nucleotides: TGTGCCAGCAGCTTGGAGGTGGGAGTGGGAGAGCAGTACTTC. Protein product: CASSLEVGVGEQYF. The full variable domain, with the rest looked up from reference TRBV5-4 and TRBJ2-7, is ETGVTQSPTHLIKTRGQQVTLRCSSQSGHNTVSWYQQALGQGPQFIFQYYREEENGRGNFPPRFSGLQFPNYSSELNVNALELDDSALYLCASSLEVGVGEQYFGPGTRLTVT.

The chain joins TRBV2 to TRBJ2-5; 9 bases agree with TRBD1. The V segment lost 4 bases and the J segment 6 bases; nucleotides outside the gene matches: 3. Germline V lookup: CDR1 SNHLY, CDR2 FYNNEI. The CDR3 has 13 amino acids. The CDR3 DNA sequence: TGTGCCAGCAGTGGGGGGACAGGGCAGACCCAGTACTTC. Encoded protein: CASSGGTGQTQYF.

The CDR3 sequence is CATSDFIAGDETQYF. In DNA, the CDR3 is TGTGCCACCAGTGATTTTATAGCGGGGGATGAGACCCAGTACTTC. This rearrangement joins TRBV24-1 to TRBJ2-5; 9 nucleotides agree with TRBD2. V trimming: 1 base; J trimming: 5 bases; junction bases outside the gene matches: 4. The CDR3 is 15 residues long. Germline-derived CDR1 and CDR2 are KGHDR and SFDVKD.

The J gene is TRBJ2-3, the V gene TRBV19; a possible D gene is TRBD2 (6 bases). Germline assignment: CDR1 LNHDA and CDR2 SQIVND (reference sequence). CDR3 length: 14 amino acids. V shed 6 bases and J shed 4 bases, with 14 bases lying between them. The CDR3 sequence is CASRVGSGADTQYF. CDR3 bases: TGTGCCAGTAGGGTGGGGTCGGGGGCAGATACGCAGTATTTT.

The chain carries TRBV7-9 and TRBJ2-1, with unresolved D. Trimming removed 4 bases from V and 5 bases from J, with 6 bases in between. Per germline, CDR1 SEHNR and CDR2 FQNEAQ (reference sequence). The CDR3 consists of 12 residues. CDR3 in DNA: TGTGCCAGCAGCTCAACGAACAATGAGCAGTTCTTC. Translating gives CASSSTNNEQFF.

The rearrangement links TRBV5-4 to TRBJ1-1, with D possibly matching TRBD1 (5 bases). Germline loops: CDR1 SGHNT, CDR2 YYREEE (reference sequence). Trimming cost V 6 bases and J 0 bases, with 6 bases left between them. The CDR3 runs 12 residues. The DNA of the CDR3 is TGTGCCAGCAACAGGCTGAACACTGAAGCTTTCTTT. Translating it yields CASNRLNTEAFF.

The gene calls are TRBV30 and TRBJ2-7; 13 nucleotides align to TRBD2. V shed 2 bases, J shed 5 bases, and the junction held 9 bases outside the gene matches. This CDR3 spans 16 amino acids. The germline V gene has CDR1 GTSNPN and CDR2 SVGIG (reference sequence). Here the CDR3 DNA reads TGTGCCTGGAGTCACCCACTAGCGGGGGGGCCCCACGAGCAGTACTTC. As protein: CAWSHPLAGGPHEQYF.

The chain uses TRBV4-2 and TRBJ1-1; TRBD1 matches 8 bases. Germline lookup yields CDR1 LGHNA and CDR2 YNFKEQ. J was trimmed by 4 bases and V by 1 base; bases with no gene match: 8. The CDR3 runs to 16 residues. The CDR3 DNA is TGTGCCAGCAGCCAAGGCGGTTCAGACAGGGGCACTGAAGCTTTCTTT. Translation: CASSQGGSDRGTEAFF.

This clone has just a few counts. The CDR3 spells CASSQLASGTEAFF. The CDR3 DNA follows: TGTGCCAGCAGCCAATTGGCCTCTGGCACTGAAGCTTTCTTT. The J gene is TRBJ1-1, the V gene TRBV3-1 (or the pseudogene TRBV3-2), with D uncertain. This CDR3 has 14 amino acids. Germline V lookup: CDR1 LGHDT, CDR2 YNNKEL (reference sequence). V lost 2 bases to trimming and J lost 4 bases, with 11 bases between them.

The table lists this clone with many counts. The rearrangement joins TRBV6-5 to TRBJ1-2; the match to TRBD1 covers 7 bases. This CDR3 has 13 residues. CDR1 and CDR2 from the germline V gene are MNHEY and SVGAGI. After removal of 5 bases from V and 3 bases from J, the junction contained 3 bases not matched to a gene. DNA of the CDR3: TGTGCCAGCAGTAAGACAGGGCACTATGGCTACACCTTC. Amino acid sequence: CASSKTGHYGYTF.

The chain is built from TRBV5-4 and TRBJ2-7; 9 bases match TRBD2. J lost 7 bases, V lost 3 bases, and 11 bases had no gene match. Germline values: CDR1 SGHNT, CDR2 YYREEE (reference sequence). CDR3 length: 15 amino acids. The CDR3: CASSSPTSGPEEQYF. The CDR3 nucleotides are TGTGCCAGCAGCTCGCCCACTAGCGGGCCAGAAGAGCAGTACTTC.

This clone is classed as medium-sized. The CDR3 nucleotides are TGTGCCAGCAGTTTCCAGGGTCGCACAGATACGCAGTATTTT. Its translation is CASSFQGRTDTQYF. The V call is TRBV6-5, the J call TRBJ2-3; D might be TRBD1 (5 bases). Deletions cut 4 bases from V and 1 base from J, with 9 bases between. In germline, CDR1 is MNHEY, CDR2 SVGAGI. The CDR3 runs 14 residues.

V is TRBV21-1 and J is TRBJ2-7. TRBV21-1 is labeled a pseudogene. CDR3 length equals 15 residues. CDR3 DNA sequence: TGTGCCAGCTGCCCCTTAACTTTCCGTGGGAACGAGCAGTACTTC. Protein: CASCPLTFRGNEQYF.

This clone showed up just a few times. The chain has TRBV29-1 and TRBJ1-5; D unclear. Between the trimmed V and J ends, which lost 3 bases and 5 bases, there was a span of 8 bases. Per germline, CDR1 SQVTM and CDR2 ANQGSEA. The CDR3 loop spans 12 amino acids. The CDR3 DNA sequence: TGCAGCGTTGATCTAGGGTATCAGCCCCAGCATTTT. This codes for CSVDLGYQPQHF.

In its sample, this clone was seen a few times. This sequence joins TRBV7-2 and TRBJ1-2; possible D gene TRBD1, 5 bases. Deletions cut 5 bases from V and 0 bases from J, with 13 bases between. This CDR3 spans 15 amino acids. CDR1 SGHTA and CDR2 FQGNSA come from the germline V gene. The CDR3 region is CASSPGTGANYGYTF. CDR3 nucleotides: TGTGCCAGCAGCCCCGGGACGGGAGCTAACTATGGCTACACCTTC.

V and J are TRBV6-1 and TRBJ2-7, with TRBD1 identical over 8 bases. Germline V CDR1 and CDR2: MNHNS, SASEGT. The junction had 6 bases not matched to a gene; V was cut back by 2 bases and J by 9 bases. The CDR3 length is 13 residues. In DNA form, the CDR3 reads TGTGCCAGCAGTGAACAGGGGGCCCTACGGCAGTACTTC. It encodes CASSEQGALRQYF.

DNA of the CDR3: TGTGCCAGCAGCTTAGGGGGGCTCGGAGCTTTCTTT. Amino acids: CASSLGGLGAFF. The rearrangement uses TRBV7-9 and TRBJ1-1; a possible D gene is TRBD1 (6 bases). CDR1 is SEHNR, CDR2 FQNEAQ, per germline (reference sequence). This CDR3 is 12 amino acids long. Trimming cost V 1 base and J 10 bases, with 10 bases left between them. The whole variable domain, filled in from reference TRBV7-9 and TRBJ1-1, reads DTGVSQNPRHKITKRGQNVTFRCDPISEHNRLYWYRQTLGQGPEFLTYFQNEAQLEKSRLLSDRFSAERPKGSFSTLEIQRTEQGDSAMYLCASSLGGLGAFFGQGTRLTVV.

This chain joins TRBV3-1 (or the pseudogene TRBV3-2) and TRBJ2-5, with no clear D. The CDR3 sequence is 16 residues long. Germline lookup yields CDR1 LGHDT and CDR2 YNNKEL (reference sequence). V was clipped by 5 bases and J by 5 bases, with 21 bases between them. The CDR3 DNA reads as TGTGCCAGCAGCACAGTTCCTCCCATTTTCTCTGAGACCCAGTACTTC. Protein product: CASSTVPPIFSETQYF.

This clone has just one count. CDR3 sequence reads: CATSGGVDTQYF. CDR3 nucleotide sequence: TGTGCCACCTCGGGGGGGGTCGATACGCAGTATTTT. This chain joins TRBV6-5 and TRBJ2-3; 8 positions match TRBD2. Germline CDR1 reads MNHEY; CDR2 reads SVGAGI. V dropped 10 bases and J dropped 6; count of bases not matched to a gene: 6. This CDR3 is built from 12 residues.

This clone was seen a single time. The genes are TRBV5-1 and TRBJ2-3, with D maybe TRBD1 (5 bases). With 4 bases removed from V and 4 bases from J, the gap between germline ends came to 16 bases. Germline-derived CDR1 and CDR2 are SGHRS and YFSETQ. CDR3 length: 15 residues. CDR3 loop: CASSPGITHADTQYF. CDR3 in DNA: TGCGCCAGCAGCCCAGGGATTACGCATGCAGATACGCAGTATTTT.

V is TRBV5-4 and J is TRBJ2-1; TRBD2 matches at 7 bases. Germline assignment: CDR1 SGHNT and CDR2 YYREEE (reference sequence). V lost 0 bases and J lost 10; bases outside the gene matches: 13. This CDR3 has 16 amino acids. The CDR3, as DNA: TGTGCCAGCAGCTTGGGCGGGGGTAATGCCCTGTCCGAGCAGTTCTTC. The encoded protein is CASSLGGGNALSEQFF.

This clone was seen only once. The J gene is TRBJ2-7, the V gene TRBV6-5; the D gene is possibly TRBD1 (6 bases). The CDR3 spans 12 residues. V lost 7 bases, J lost 2 bases, and 9 bases lay in between. CDR1 is MNHEY and CDR2 is SVGAGI in the germline V gene. The CDR3 nucleotides read TGTGCCAGCATAAACAGGGCCTACGAGCAGTACGTC. Its translation: CASINRAYEQYV.

This clone was recorded a few times. J is TRBJ1-4 and V is TRBV18; 9 bases line up with TRBD1. The CDR3 loop spans 15 amino acids. Trimming at V came to 3 bases and at J to 6 bases, leaving 5 bases not matched to a gene. From germline, CDR1 is KGHSH and CDR2 LQKENI. CDR3 region: CASSPGTGFDEKLFF. The CDR3 DNA sequence: TGTGCCAGCTCACCGGGGACAGGGTTTGATGAAAAACTGTTTTTT.